One and the same sample provided the 20 T cell receptor beta chains below, sequenced in a study of shared clonotypes between healthy human individuals. TCRdb's copy holds only in-frame clones and misses some; the assay was immunoSEQ multiplex PCR. The table has 2 million to 2.5 million clones, 90% to 95% seen once. The sample consisted of naive CD4+ T cells from PBMCs. Noted subset: CD45RA+ positively selected. The origin of the receptors is a man aged 18-30 years in good health. Some clones in this sample may be carry-over from other donors' samples.

This chain joins TRBV5-4 and TRBJ1-1, with 7 bases matching TRBD1. Germline V CDR1 and CDR2: SGHNT, YYREEE (reference sequence). The junction had 16 bases not matched to a gene; V was cut back by 2 bases and J by 6 bases. This CDR3 comprises 17 residues. Here the CDR3 DNA reads TGTGCCAGCAGCTTAGGTCCCCTCAACGACAGGGCCGCTGAAGCTTTCTTT. It translates to CASSLGPLNDRAAEAFF.

The rearrangement links TRBV5-1 to TRBJ2-7; D may be TRBD2 (6 bases). V lost 0 bases and J 5 bases, leaving 18 bases between the germline ends. This CDR3 is 16 amino acids long. Germline CDR1 reads SGHRS; CDR2 reads YFSETQ. CDR3 loop: CASSLEAGTQGDEQYF. The CDR3 DNA sequence: TGCGCCAGCAGCTTGGAGGCCGGGACTCAAGGAGACGAGCAGTACTTC.

The rearrangement uses TRBV28 and TRBJ1-5, with TRBD1 as a possible D gene (6 bases). Germline CDR1 reads MDHEN; CDR2 reads SYDVKM. The CDR3 consists of 15 residues. V lost 1 base and J 2 bases, leaving 9 bases between the germline ends. For the CDR3, the DNA is TGTGCCAGCAGTTTATACGCAGGGGGCAATCAGCCCCAGCATTTT. Translated, it gives CASSLYAGGNQPQHF.

The chain combines TRBV18 with TRBJ2-5, with 15 bases lining up with TRBD2. The CDR3 has 17 residues. V dropped 6 bases and J dropped 4; count of bases not matched to a gene: 9. Per the germline V gene, CDR1 is KGHSH and CDR2 is LQKENI. CDR3: CASSPPGLAGGLETQYF. The CDR3 DNA reads TGTGCCAGCTCTCCGCCGGGACTAGCGGGAGGCCTAGAGACCCAGTACTTC.

The chain has TRBV2 and TRBJ2-1, with D possibly TRBD2 on 7 matching bases. The CDR3 is made up of 18 amino acids. V was pared by 4 bases and J by 8 bases, with 27 bases between. Germline V gene sequence: CDR1 SNHLY, CDR2 FYNNEI. The CDR3 sequence is CASSASVPGAGVLDEQFF. The CDR3 coding sequence is TGTGCCAGCAGTGCGAGCGTCCCGGGGGCGGGAGTTCTGGATGAGCAGTTCTTC.

This clone has just one count. The J gene is TRBJ2-1, the V gene TRBV11-3; the match to TRBD2 covers 15 bases. Unmatched junction bases numbered 8, after V lost 5 bases and J lost 0 bases. CDR3 length equals 19 residues. Germline CDR1 reads SGHNT; CDR2 reads YENEEA. CDR3 bases: TGTGCCAGCAGCCGAACCGGGACTAGCGGGAGGAGCTCCTACAATGAGCAGTTCTTC. Protein product: CASSRTGTSGRSSYNEQFF.

This chain links TRBV5-1 with TRBJ2-7; a possible D gene is TRBD1 (6 bases). The CDR3 is made up of 14 amino acids. Germline V gene lookup returns CDR1 SGHRS and CDR2 YFSETQ. Trimming removed 5 bases from V and 4 bases from J, with 16 bases in between. The CDR3 coding sequence is TGCGCCAGCAGTCAGTTCGGACAGAGATACGAGCAGTACTTC. This gives the protein CASSQFGQRYEQYF.

CDR3 nucleotides: TGTGCCAGCAGCGGAACAGGGGCCGCGGTACCAACTAATGAAAAACTGTTTTTT. Amino acids: CASSGTGAAVPTNEKLFF. This chain joins TRBV11-1 and TRBJ1-4; 7 bases align to TRBD1. The CDR3 runs to 18 residues. V lost 5 bases, J lost 0 bases, and 12 bases stayed unmatched. Germline assignment: CDR1 SGHAT and CDR2 FQDESV (reference sequence).

V is TRBV27 and J is TRBJ2-7, with 7 bases aligning to TRBD1. Germline V gene lookup returns CDR1 MNHEY and CDR2 SMNVEV (reference sequence). V lost 4 bases, J lost 4 bases, and 7 bases stayed unmatched. The length of the CDR3 is 14 residues. The CDR3 DNA follows: TGTGCCAGCAGTTCCCCCGACAGGGTTTACGAGCAGTACTTC. Translation: CASSSPDRVYEQYF.

J is TRBJ2-3 and V is TRBV5-1, with D possibly TRBD1 on 6 matching bases. Germline V lookup: CDR1 SGHRS, CDR2 YFSETQ. The germline V and J ends were trimmed by 4 bases and 6 bases, with 15 bases remaining between them. This CDR3 comprises 14 residues. The CDR3 DNA follows: TGCGCCAGCAGCACGGACAGACCCTCGGATACGCAGTATTTT. Translating gives CASSTDRPSDTQYF.

This clone was seen just once. This chain joins TRBV5-4 and TRBJ2-3, with TRBD2 matching over 8 bases. The ends lost 4 bases at V and 4 bases at J; junction bases unmatched: 11. The length of the CDR3 is 16 residues. CDR1 is SGHNT and CDR2 is YYREEE in the germline V gene (reference sequence). CDR3 protein: CASSSRQAGAADTQYF. The CDR3 bases are TGTGCCAGCAGCAGCCGGCAAGCGGGAGCGGCAGATACGCAGTATTTT.

The V gene is TRBV29-1, the J gene TRBJ2-7; D possibly uses TRBD1 or TRBD2 (5 bases each). V shed 4 bases and J shed 2 bases, with 9 bases lying between them. CDR1 is SQVTM and CDR2 is ANQGSEA in the germline V gene. The CDR3 contains 12 residues. The CDR3 reads CSVVGATYEQYF. CDR3 coding DNA: TGCAGCGTTGTCGGGGCAACCTACGAGCAGTACTTC.

The rearrangement joins TRBV28 to TRBJ2-1; the match to TRBD1 covers 7 bases. V lost 6 bases and J lost 5; bases outside the gene matches: 16. The CDR3 sequence is 17 residues long. Germline V gene lookup returns CDR1 MDHEN and CDR2 SYDVKM. CDR3 nucleotide sequence: TGTGCCAGCAGCCGACCCCGACAGGGTCCAGGCCACAATGAGCAGTTCTTC. As protein: CASSRPRQGPGHNEQFF. The full variable domain, its missing parts supplied by reference TRBV28 and TRBJ2-1, is DVKVTQSSRYLVKRTGEKVFLECVQDMDHENMFWYRQDPGLGLRLIYFSYDVKMKEKGDIPEGYSVSREKKERFSLILESASTNQTSMYLCASSRPRQGPGHNEQFFGPGTRLTVL.

Written as DNA, the CDR3 is TGTGCCACCAGCAGGGGGTGGGGGGGTGTTGATGAGCAGTTCTTC. Protein sequence: CATSRGWGGVDEQFF. V is TRBV15 and J is TRBJ2-1, with 7 bases identical to TRBD2. Germline CDR1 reads LNHNV; CDR2 reads YYDKDF (reference sequence). V gave up 3 bases and J gave up 8 bases; unmatched junction bases: 10. This CDR3 comprises 15 residues.

This clone was observed a single time. The rearrangement uses TRBV4-1 and TRBJ2-7, with 7 positions matching TRBD2. The CDR3 has 17 residues. Germline CDR1 and CDR2: MGHRA and YSYEKL. The ends lost 2 bases at V and 6 bases at J; junction bases unmatched: 16. CDR3 DNA sequence: TGCGCCAGCAGCCAATCCATTAGCGGGCGGGCCCCCTCCGAGCAGTACTTC. This gives the protein CASSQSISGRAPSEQYF.

This clone was picked up one time. The rearrangement joins TRBV9 to TRBJ2-2, with a possible D match to TRBD1 (6 bases). This CDR3 has 14 amino acids. The V end was cut by 3 bases, the J end by 3 bases, with 9 bases between. CDR1 and CDR2 from the germline V gene are SGDLS and YYNGEE. The CDR3 DNA sequence: TGTGCCAGCAGCGGCAGACAGGACACCGGGGAGCTGTTTTTT. Translation gives CASSGRQDTGELFF. The whole variable domain, remainder taken from reference TRBV9 and TRBJ2-2, is DSGVTQTPKHLITATGQRVTLRCSPRSGDLSVYWYQQSLDQGLQFLIQYYNGEERAKGNILERFSAQQFPDLHSELNLSSLELGDSALYFCASSGRQDTGELFFGEGSRLTVL.

The chain uses TRBV2 and TRBJ2-5; D unclear. The CDR3 runs to 15 residues. Germline CDR1 reads SNHLY; CDR2 reads FYNNEI. Trimming shortened V by 7 bases and J by 2 bases, and 17 bases separated the two germline ends. CDR3 coding DNA: TGTGCCAGCACCCTCCCCCTGGGCAGACAAGAGACCCAGTACTTC. Amino acids: CASTLPLGRQETQYF.

CDR3 DNA: TGTGCCAGCAGCTCCTCAATGACAGGGAAAGGAATGAACACTGAAGCTTTCTTT. Its translation: CASSSSMTGKGMNTEAFF. The chain combines TRBV11-2 with TRBJ1-1; 7 nucleotides align to TRBD1. V was pared by 4 bases and J by 0 bases, with 14 bases of the junction left unmatched. This CDR3 region has 18 residues. Germline V lookup: CDR1 SGHAT, CDR2 FQNNGV.

V is TRBV5-1 and J is TRBJ2-1, with D unresolved. Germline V lookup: CDR1 SGHRS, CDR2 YFSETQ. This CDR3 comprises 15 residues. V lost 4 bases and J 3 bases, leaving 14 bases between the germline ends. CDR3 in amino acids: CASSPPLTLYNEQFF. CDR3 DNA: TGCGCCAGCAGCCCTCCCCTGACCCTCTACAATGAGCAGTTCTTC.

V usage is TRBV7-6 and J usage is TRBJ2-1; no clear D gene. This CDR3 has 16 amino acids. The germline gives CDR1 SGHVS, CDR2 FNYEAQ. The ends were cut back, 3 bases at V and 0 bases at J, with 12 bases in the middle. CDR3 protein: CASSFSPASSYNEQFF. CDR3 in DNA: TGTGCCAGCAGCTTTTCTCCTGCGAGCTCCTACAATGAGCAGTTCTTC.